A single sample is the source of the 30 T cell receptor beta chains below, sequenced in a study of blood T cell repertoires in COVID-19. Sequencing was performed with immunoSEQ multiplex PCR; in TCRdb, only in-frame clones are kept and a portion is missing. The sample has some 160,000 clones; about four fifths are singletons. The sequenced sample consisted of peripheral blood. The source is a man between 70 and 80 years old who had recovered from COVID-19.

The J gene is TRBJ2-3, the V gene TRBV19; 8 nucleotides agree with TRBD2. CDR3 length: 14 residues. The V gene end was trimmed by 4 bases and the J gene end by 5 bases; junction bases not matched to a gene: 5. Germline CDR1 reads LNHDA; CDR2 reads SQIVND (reference sequence). The CDR3 region is CASSTSGSKDTQYF. CDR3 nucleotides: TGTGCCAGTAGTACAAGCGGGAGTAAAGATACGCAGTATTTT.

V gene TRBV9 combines with J gene TRBJ2-7, with 9 bases that match TRBD2. The ends lost 4 bases at V and 1 base at J; junction bases unmatched: 9. CDR3 length: 16 residues. CDR1 and CDR2 (germline): SGDLS, YYNGEE. CDR3 residues: CASSSIAGAESYEQYF. The CDR3 region has the DNA TGTGCCAGCAGCTCGATAGCGGGAGCCGAATCCTACGAGCAGTACTTC. Variable domain in full (rest from reference TRBV9 and TRBJ2-7): DSGVTQTPKHLITATGQRVTLRCSPRSGDLSVYWYQQSLDQGLQFLIQYYNGEERAKGNILERFSAQQFPDLHSELNLSSLELGDSALYFCASSSIAGAESYEQYFGPGTRLTVT.

V is TRBV25-1 and J is TRBJ1-5, with D perhaps matching TRBD1 (5 bases). The ends were cut back, 4 bases at V and 8 bases at J, with 15 bases in the middle. CDR3 size: 14 residues. Germline V gives CDR1 MGHDK, CDR2 SYGVNS. This chain's CDR3 is CASSALGGGKPQHF. In DNA form, the CDR3 reads TGTGCCAGCAGTGCCCTGGGGGGAGGCAAGCCCCAGCATTTT. Complete variable domain (other parts from reference TRBV25-1 and TRBJ1-5): EADIYQTPRYLVIGTGKKITLECSQTMGHDKMYWYQQDPGMELHLIHYSYGVNSTEKGDLSSESTVSRIRTEHFPLTLESARPSHTSQYLCASSALGGGKPQHFGDGTRLSIL.

This sequence joins TRBV5-1 and TRBJ2-1; no firm D call. This CDR3 has 16 amino acids. Trimming cost V 0 bases and J 2 bases, with 12 bases left between them. In germline, CDR1 is SGHRS, CDR2 YFSETQ. The CDR3 sequence: CASSLEQRTAYNEQFF. CDR3 bases: TGCGCCAGCAGCTTGGAGCAGCGCACCGCCTACAATGAGCAGTTCTTC.

The chain is built from TRBV7-8 and TRBJ2-2; D gene unclear. The germline gives CDR1 SGHVS, CDR2 FQNEAQ. Trimming removed 5 bases from V and 6 bases from J, with 19 bases in between. This CDR3 has 16 amino acids. The CDR3 region has the DNA TGTGCCAGCAGCCGAGCCTCGGCAGCGAGTTCCGGGGAGCTGTTTTTT. It encodes CASSRASAASSGELFF.

The chain uses TRBV7-9 and TRBJ1-1; 8 bases agree with TRBD1. The germline V gene has CDR1 SEHNR and CDR2 FQNEAQ (reference sequence). With 5 bases clipped from V and 11 bases from J, the junction kept 13 bases outside the gene matches. The CDR3 covers 14 residues. The CDR3 sequence is CASSIDRGRAPAFF. DNA for the CDR3: TGTGCCAGCAGCATTGACAGGGGACGGGCTCCGGCTTTCTTT.

This clone occurred once. V and J are TRBV15 and TRBJ2-1; TRBD2 aligns across 14 bases. Germline CDR1 LNHNV, CDR2 YYDKDF (reference sequence). This CDR3 has 17 residues. J gave up 7 bases and V 4 bases, and 9 bases lay outside the gene matches. The CDR3 nucleotides read TGTGCCACCAGCACCCGCCCCGGGACTAGCGGGAGTAATGAGCAGTTCTTC. This translates into CATSTRPGTSGSNEQFF.

The genes are TRBV4-3 and TRBJ1-1; D perhaps matches TRBD1 (5 bases). The V gene's germline CDR1 is LGHNA and CDR2 YSLEER. The CDR3 totals 15 residues. V dropped 0 bases and J dropped 1 base, with 9 bases sitting between them. CDR3 sequence (DNA): TGCGCCAGCAGCCAAGAAAGGGGCAGGAACACTGAAGCTTTCTTT. This encodes CASSQERGRNTEAFF.

The rearrangement joins TRBV5-4 to TRBJ1-4; D not resolved. V shed 4 bases and J shed 6 bases, with 13 bases lying between them. Germline loops: CDR1 SGHNT, CDR2 YYREEE (reference sequence). The CDR3 consists of 14 residues. CDR3 loop: CASSPGLRDEKLFF. In DNA, the CDR3 is TGTGCCAGCAGCCCGGGCCTGCGGGATGAAAAACTGTTTTTT.

This chain uses TRBV6-1 with TRBJ2-7, with D possibly being TRBD2 (5 bases). In germline, CDR1 is MNHNS, CDR2 SASEGT. This CDR3 spans 14 amino acids. V lost 1 base and J 1 base, leaving 8 bases between the germline ends. This CDR3 reads CASSEGTGSYEQYF. CDR3 DNA: TGTGCCAGCAGTGAAGGGACGGGGTCCTACGAGCAGTACTTC.

The chain employs TRBV5-4 and TRBJ2-7; tentative D call: TRBD2 (5 bases). Between the trimmed V and J ends, which lost 1 base and 2 bases, there was a span of 10 bases. The CDR3 is 14 amino acids. Germline values: CDR1 SGHNT, CDR2 YYREEE (reference sequence). CDR3 sequence reads: CASSLREAPYEQYF. The DNA of the CDR3 is TGTGCCAGCAGCTTGCGGGAAGCCCCCTACGAGCAGTACTTC.

This chain uses TRBV5-1 with TRBJ2-2; perhaps TRBD1 as D (5 bases). V was pared by 4 bases and J by 3 bases, with 16 bases between. From germline, CDR1 is SGHRS and CDR2 YFSETQ. The CDR3 sequence is 16 residues long. The CDR3 sequence: CASSPGLLGDTGELFF. The CDR3 nucleotides are TGCGCCAGCAGCCCAGGGTTGTTAGGTGACACCGGGGAGCTGTTTTTT.

This clone was observed once. The chain employs TRBV5-5 and TRBJ2-2; TRBD2 agrees at 9 bases. Germline CDR1 reads SGHKS; CDR2 reads YYEKEE (reference sequence). This CDR3 is built from 15 residues. Trimming cost V 4 bases and J 5 bases; bases outside gene matches: 6. The chain's CDR3 is CASSGRREGTGELFF. CDR3 nucleotides: TGTGCCAGCAGCGGCAGGCGGGAGGGTACCGGGGAGCTGTTTTTT.

The genes are TRBV5-4 and TRBJ1-6, with D unclear. CDR3 size: 15 residues. The germline V gene encodes CDR1 SGHNT and CDR2 YYREEE (reference sequence). Trimming left V 4 bases short and J 7 bases short, with 15 bases between. Here the CDR3 DNA reads TGTGCCAGCAGCCCCGCCGGGTTCGAAAATTCACCCCTCCACTTT. Its protein is CASSPAGFENSPLHF.

The gene calls are TRBV4-3 and TRBJ1-3; no clear D. CDR3 length: 15 residues. Per the germline V gene, CDR1 is LGHNA and CDR2 is YSLEER. V was cut by 4 bases and J by 2 bases, with 12 bases left in between. The CDR3 DNA follows: TGCGCCAGCAGCCCCGCCGTAAGCCCTGGAAACACCATATATTTT. This gives the protein CASSPAVSPGNTIYF.

The chain uses TRBV2 and TRBJ2-7; weak D call: TRBD1 (5 bases). Per germline, CDR1 SNHLY and CDR2 FYNNEI. With 6 bases removed from V and 0 bases from J, the gap between germline ends came to 15 bases. The CDR3 is made up of 15 amino acids. This CDR3 is CASSPLGPASYEQYF. The CDR3 DNA sequence: TGTGCCAGCAGCCCTTTGGGGCCTGCCTCCTACGAGCAGTACTTC.

The chain joins TRBV27 to TRBJ1-2; possibly TRBD1 for D (5 bases). Germline CDR1 is MNHEY and CDR2 is SMNVEV (reference sequence). Trimming took off 4 bases at V and 7 bases at J, with 16 bases between the two ends. This CDR3 is built from 14 residues. The CDR3 reads CASSSTAYRVGYTF. The CDR3 DNA follows: TGTGCCAGCAGTTCGACAGCCTATAGGGTTGGCTACACCTTC.

V and J are TRBV7-9 and TRBJ2-2, with D tentatively TRBD2 (6 bases). Trimming shortened V by 5 bases and J by 4 bases, and 14 bases separated the two germline ends. The CDR3 has 15 residues. From germline, CDR1 is SEHNR and CDR2 FQNEAQ (reference sequence). CDR3 protein: CASSRGGPSTGELFF. The CDR3 nucleotides read TGTGCCAGCAGCCGTGGAGGGCCCAGCACCGGGGAGCTGTTTTTT.

The rearrangement joins TRBV5-1 to TRBJ2-6, with 10 bases that match TRBD1. Losses at the gene ends were 2 bases for V and 2 bases for J; bases not matched to a gene: 4. Germline CDR1 reads SGHRS; CDR2 reads YFSETQ. The CDR3 is made up of 17 amino acids. Written as DNA, the CDR3 is TGCGCCAGCAGCTTAACCGGACAGGGGGCTGGGGCCAACGTCCTGACTTTC. Its translation is CASSLTGQGAGANVLTF.

The CDR3 DNA sequence: TGTGCCAGCAGCTTACTAGCGGGGCTTCTTAATGAGCAGTTCTTC. Encoded protein: CASSLLAGLLNEQFF. The J gene is TRBJ2-1, the V gene TRBV7-2; TRBD2 agrees at 9 bases. The trim removed 2 bases at V and 7 bases at J, leaving 6 bases unmatched. There are 15 residues in the CDR3. The germline V gene has CDR1 SGHTA and CDR2 FQGNSA.

The chain recombines TRBV25-1 with TRBJ2-7; D gene unclear. Trimming shortened V by 10 bases and J by 3 bases, and 10 bases separated the two germline ends. CDR1 is MGHDK and CDR2 is SYGVNS in the germline V gene. The CDR3 runs 11 residues. Written as DNA, the CDR3 is TGTGCCACCACAACAAACTACGAGCAGTACTTC. Protein product: CATTTNYEQYF.

The chain carries TRBV28 and TRBJ1-2; TRBD1 might be the D (5 bases). CDR3 length equals 12 residues. The ends were cut back, 7 bases at V and 8 bases at J, with 14 bases in the middle. Germline loops: CDR1 MDHEN, CDR2 SYDVKM. The CDR3: CASNQGLQGYTF. CDR3 sequence (DNA): TGTGCCAGCAATCAGGGCCTTCAGGGCTACACCTTC.

V usage is TRBV2 and J usage is TRBJ2-1; 7 nucleotides agree with TRBD1. Germline V gene sequence: CDR1 SNHLY, CDR2 FYNNEI. Unmatched junction bases numbered 7, after V lost 2 bases and J lost 6 bases. The length of the CDR3 is 15 residues. CDR3 amino acids: CASSENRGPGNEQFF. CDR3 nucleotides: TGTGCCAGCAGTGAAAATAGGGGGCCCGGCAATGAGCAGTTCTTC.

The rearrangement joins TRBV11-2 to TRBJ2-7, with 7 bases identical to TRBD2. From germline, CDR1 is SGHAT and CDR2 FQNNGV. The CDR3 is 14 amino acids. Germline trimming cut 6 bases from V and 1 base from J; bases unmatched to any gene: 6. CDR3 DNA sequence: TGTGCCAGCAGGACCGGGGGGTCATCCTACGAGCAGTACTTC. Its translation: CASRTGGSSYEQYF. Together with reference TRBV11-2 and TRBJ2-7, the CDR3 gives the full variable domain: EAGVAQSPRYKIIEKRQSVAFWCNPISGHATLYWYQQILGQGPKLLIQFQNNGVVDDSQLPKDRFSAERLKGVDSTLKIQPAKLEDSAVYLCASRTGGSSYEQYFGPGTRLTVT.

The genes are TRBV5-1 and TRBJ2-3; 9 bases fit TRBD2. Germline V CDR1 and CDR2: SGHRS, YFSETQ. The CDR3 contains 16 residues. J was trimmed by 6 bases and V by 4 bases; bases with no gene match: 12. In DNA form, the CDR3 reads TGCGCCAGCAGCCTGGCGGTAGCGGGAGCGGTCGATACGCAGTATTTT. Protein: CASSLAVAGAVDTQYF.

The V gene is TRBV7-8, the J gene TRBJ2-2; D not certain. The CDR3 covers 12 residues. V lost 0 bases to trimming and J lost 8 bases, with 4 bases between them. In germline, CDR1 is SGHVS, CDR2 FQNEAQ. The CDR3 nucleotides read TGTGCCAGCAGCTTAGCCCTTGGGGAGCTGTTTTTT. It encodes CASSLALGELFF.

This chain links TRBV7-2 with TRBJ2-1; TRBD2 matches 7 bases. This CDR3 region has 13 residues. The germline V gene encodes CDR1 SGHTA and CDR2 FQGNSA. The V gene end was trimmed by 9 bases and the J gene end by 6 bases; junction bases not matched to a gene: 8. CDR3 nucleotide sequence: TGTGCCAGTTCTTGGGGAGGGCCCAATGAGCAGTTCTTC. Its protein product is CASSWGGPNEQFF.

The table lists this clone with a few counts. J is TRBJ2-1 and V is TRBV9; TRBD2 aligns across 11 bases. CDR1 is SGDLS and CDR2 is YYNGEE in the germline V gene. The trim removed 4 bases at V and 8 bases at J, leaving 8 bases unmatched. This CDR3 is 15 amino acids long. The CDR3 nucleotides are TGTGCCAGCAGCTCACTAGCGGGAGTTGGGTATGAGCAGTTCTTC. Its translation: CASSSLAGVGYEQFF.

V gene TRBV19 combines with J gene TRBJ2-5; 11 bases are shared with TRBD2. The CDR3 is made up of 16 amino acids. V gave up 8 bases and J gave up 5 bases; unmatched junction bases: 13. The V gene's germline CDR1 is LNHDA and CDR2 SQIVND (reference sequence). The CDR3 is CASASAASGRFETQYF. The CDR3 nucleotides are TGTGCCAGTGCCTCGGCGGCTAGCGGGAGGTTTGAGACCCAGTACTTC.

This clone was counted a single time. The chain combines TRBV4-3 with TRBJ2-4; possible D gene TRBD2, 5 bases. The germline V and J ends were trimmed by 0 bases and 7 bases, with 13 bases remaining between them. In germline, CDR1 is LGHNA, CDR2 YSLEER. The CDR3 spans 15 residues. As DNA, the CDR3 is TGCGCCAGCAGCCAAGATCGATCGGGGTTGAACATTCAGTACTTC. It translates to CASSQDRSGLNIQYF.